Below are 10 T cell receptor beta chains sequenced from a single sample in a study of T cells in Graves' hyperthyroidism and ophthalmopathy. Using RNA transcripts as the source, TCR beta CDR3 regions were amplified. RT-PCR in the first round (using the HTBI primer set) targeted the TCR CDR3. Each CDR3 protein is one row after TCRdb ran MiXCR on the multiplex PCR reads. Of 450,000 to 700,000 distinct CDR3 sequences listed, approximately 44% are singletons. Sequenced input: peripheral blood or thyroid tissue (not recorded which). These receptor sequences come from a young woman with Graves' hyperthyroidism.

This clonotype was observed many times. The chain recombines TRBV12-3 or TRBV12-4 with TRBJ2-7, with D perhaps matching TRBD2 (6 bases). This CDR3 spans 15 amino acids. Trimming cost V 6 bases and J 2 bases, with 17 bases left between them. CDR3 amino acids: CASSDLAEIPYEQYF. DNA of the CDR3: TGTGCCAGCAGCGATTTAGCGGAGATTCCCTACGAGCAGTACTTC.

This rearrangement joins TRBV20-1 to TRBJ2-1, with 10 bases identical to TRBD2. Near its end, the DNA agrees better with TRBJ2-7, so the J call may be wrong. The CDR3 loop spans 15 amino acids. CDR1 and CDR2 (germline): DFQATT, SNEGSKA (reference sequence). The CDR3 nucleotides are TGCAGTGCCCTTAAGGGGACTAGCGCGACTAATGAGCAGTACTTC. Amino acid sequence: CSALKGTSATNEQYF.

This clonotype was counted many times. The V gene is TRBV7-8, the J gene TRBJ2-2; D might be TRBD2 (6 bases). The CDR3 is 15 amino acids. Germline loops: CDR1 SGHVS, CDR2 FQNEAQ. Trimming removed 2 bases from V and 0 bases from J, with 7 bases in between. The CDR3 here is CASSLLAPNTGELFF. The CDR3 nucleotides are TGTGCCAGCAGCTTACTAGCGCCGAACACCGGGGAGCTGTTTTTT.

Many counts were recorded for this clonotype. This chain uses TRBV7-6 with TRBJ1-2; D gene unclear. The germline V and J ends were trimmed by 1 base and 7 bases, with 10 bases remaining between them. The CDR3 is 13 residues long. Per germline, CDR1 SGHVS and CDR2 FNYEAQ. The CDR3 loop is CASSLGTWGGYTF. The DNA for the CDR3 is TGTGCCAGCAGCTTAGGAACCTGGGGTGGCTACACCTTC. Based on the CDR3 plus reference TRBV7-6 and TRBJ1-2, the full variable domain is GAGVSQSPRYKVTKRGQDVALRCDPISGHVSLYWYRQALGQGPEFLTYFNYEAQQDKSGLPNDRFSAERPEGSISTLTIQRTEQRDSAMYRCASSLGTWGGYTFGSGTRLTVV.

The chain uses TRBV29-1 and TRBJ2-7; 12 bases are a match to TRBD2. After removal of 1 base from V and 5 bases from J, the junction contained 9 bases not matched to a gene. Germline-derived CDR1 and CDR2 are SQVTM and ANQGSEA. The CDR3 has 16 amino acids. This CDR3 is CSVEGLAGELFNEQYF. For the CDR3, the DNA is TGCAGCGTTGAAGGACTAGCGGGAGAGTTGTTCAACGAGCAGTACTTC.

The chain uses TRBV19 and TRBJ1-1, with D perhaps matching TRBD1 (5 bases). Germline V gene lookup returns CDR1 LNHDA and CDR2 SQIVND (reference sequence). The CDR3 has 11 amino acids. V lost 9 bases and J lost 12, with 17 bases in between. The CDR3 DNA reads TGTGCCAGACCTATGCAGGGAACGTCTTTCTTT. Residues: CARPMQGTSFF.

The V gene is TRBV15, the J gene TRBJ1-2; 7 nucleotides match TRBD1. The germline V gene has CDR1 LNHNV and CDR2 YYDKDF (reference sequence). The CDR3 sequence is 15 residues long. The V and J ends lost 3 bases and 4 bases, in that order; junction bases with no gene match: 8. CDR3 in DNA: TGTGCCACCAGCAGTTACCAGGACAGGACCTATGGCTACACCTTC. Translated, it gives CATSSYQDRTYGYTF. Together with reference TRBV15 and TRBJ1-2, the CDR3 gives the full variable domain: DAMVIQNPRYQVTQFGKPVTLSCSQTLNHNVMYWYQQKSSQAPKLLFHYYDKDFNNEADTPDNFQSRRPNTSFCFLDIRSPGLGDTAMYLCATSSYQDRTYGYTFGSGTRLTVV.

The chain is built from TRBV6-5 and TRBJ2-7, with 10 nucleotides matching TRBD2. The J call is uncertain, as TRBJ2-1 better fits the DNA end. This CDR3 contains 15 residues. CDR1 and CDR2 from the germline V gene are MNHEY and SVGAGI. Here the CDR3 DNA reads TGTGCCACCAGATATTCTAGCGGGAGATCAAATGAGCAGTTCTTC. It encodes CATRYSSGRSNEQFF.

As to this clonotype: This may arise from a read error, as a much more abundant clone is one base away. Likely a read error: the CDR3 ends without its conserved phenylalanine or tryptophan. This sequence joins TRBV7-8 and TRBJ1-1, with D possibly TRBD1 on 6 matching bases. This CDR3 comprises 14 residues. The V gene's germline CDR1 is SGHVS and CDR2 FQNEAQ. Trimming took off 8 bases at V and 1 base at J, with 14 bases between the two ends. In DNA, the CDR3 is TGTGCCAGCCTGGACGGGGGGGCGAACACTGAAGCTTTCCTT. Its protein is CASLDGGANTEAFL.

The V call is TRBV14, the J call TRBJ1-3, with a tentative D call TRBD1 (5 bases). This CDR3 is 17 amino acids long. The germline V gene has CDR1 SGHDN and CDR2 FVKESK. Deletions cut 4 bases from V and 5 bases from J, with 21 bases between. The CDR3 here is CASSPFSGGIMRNTIYF. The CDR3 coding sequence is TGTGCCAGCAGCCCGTTTTCTGGGGGTATAATGAGAAACACCATATATTTT.